The 24 T cell receptor beta chains below come from one sample, sequenced in a study of T cells in women clearing cervical HPV infection. Sequencing was performed with immunoSEQ multiplex PCR; in TCRdb, only in-frame clones are kept and a portion is missing. Recorded for this sample: tens of thousands of clones. Specimen: blood buffy coat. The receptors were sampled from a woman aged 18 to 75 with a cervical HPV16 infection that either progressed to CIN3+ or cleared (not recorded which).

With respect to this clone: The missing CDR3 end, 3 residues past where the read stops, is filled in from the germline J gene. V and J are TRBV6-2 or TRBV6-3 and TRBJ2-7; 9 bases are a match to TRBD1. The CDR3 sequence is 17 residues long. Germline V gene data show CDR1 as MNHEY and CDR2 as SVGEGT. The V and J ends lost 6 bases and 6 bases, in that order; junction bases with no gene match: 18. CDR3 DNA, as far as it was read: TGTGCCAGCAGCTTAACCTTTAGGGGGACAGGGCGGTTCGAG. As protein: CASSLTFRGTGRFE. In full, the CDR3 reads CASSLTFRGTGRFEQYF.

As regards this clone: The CDR3 end falls 3 residues outside the read, so it is completed with the germline J gene. The chain recombines TRBV18 with TRBJ2-3; D is uncertain. This CDR3 is 12 amino acids long. The germline V gene has CDR1 KGHSH and CDR2 LQKENI. Trimming removed 6 bases at V and 4 bases at J, with 8 bases between. CDR3 protein: CASSSEADTQYF. The sequenced part of the CDR3 DNA is TGTGCCAGCTCCTCTGAGGCAGATACG.

On this clone itself: The read terminates 3 residues ahead of where the CDR3 ends, so the germline J gene completes it. The chain uses TRBV10-3 and TRBJ2-2; 8 bases match TRBD1. V was pared by 5 bases and J by 0 bases, with 2 bases of the junction left unmatched. The CDR3 consists of 15 residues. CDR1 is ENHRY, CDR2 SYGVKD, per germline. The CDR3 loop is CAISPQGANTGELFF. The DNA read from the CDR3 is TGTGCCATCAGTCCACAGGGGGCGAACACCGGGGAG.

On this clone itself: The CDR3 is cut off 3 residues early in the read; its end comes from the germline J gene. The V call is TRBV19, the J call TRBJ2-2; the D is unclear. The length of the CDR3 is 14 residues. Germline values: CDR1 LNHDA, CDR2 SQIVND (reference sequence). Trimming shortened V by 5 bases and J by 1 base, and 8 bases separated the two germline ends. The CDR3: CASSSSGNTGELFF. The DNA read from the CDR3 is TGTGCCAGTAGTTCCTCGGGGAACACCGGGGAG.

A remark on this clone: The read gets to within 3 residues of the CDR3 end, and the germline J gene fills in the rest. The chain carries TRBV5-1 and TRBJ1-3; D unclear. V was trimmed by 1 base and J by 0 bases, leaving 8 bases between them. The CDR3 spans 15 residues. The germline gives CDR1 SGHRS, CDR2 YFSETQ. The CDR3 region is CASSLTVLSGNTIYF. CDR3 bases read: TGCGCCAGCAGCTTGACAGTTCTCTCTGGAAACACC.

About this clone: The CDR3 end is not reached by the read, which stops 3 residues before it; the germline J gene fills it in. V usage is TRBV20-1 and J usage is TRBJ2-1, with 8 bases identical to TRBD2. Germline CDR1 and CDR2: DFQATT and SNEGSKA (reference sequence). Unmatched junction bases numbered 6, after V lost 0 bases and J lost 8 bases. This CDR3 spans 14 amino acids. CDR3 sequence: CSARDGTSLDEQFF. Incomplete CDR3 DNA: TGCAGTGCTAGAGATGGGACTAGTTTGGATGAG.

Worth noting for this clone: The read ends 3 residues before the CDR3 terminus; that terminus is restored from the germline J gene. V gene TRBV15 combines with J gene TRBJ2-5, with D perhaps matching TRBD2 (6 bases). V lost 0 bases, J lost 4 bases, and 12 bases lay in between. Germline V lookup: CDR1 LNHNV, CDR2 YYDKDF (reference sequence). The CDR3 is 15 residues long. Here the CDR3 reads CATSRDLRGGETQYF. The DNA read from the CDR3 is TGTGCCACCAGCAGAGATCTCCGGGGAGGAGAGACC.

Note on this clone: The read stops 3 residues short of the end of the CDR3; the missing end is completed from the germline J gene. V is TRBV5-1 and J is TRBJ1-3, with TRBD1 as a possible D gene (6 bases). V was trimmed by 0 bases and J by 0 bases, leaving 10 bases between them. Germline V gene data show CDR1 as SGHRS and CDR2 as YFSETQ. The CDR3 runs 16 residues. This CDR3 reads CASSLAGQHSGNTIYF. The CDR3 bases that were read are TGCGCCAGCAGCTTGGCCGGACAGCACTCTGGAAACACC.

Regarding this clone: The CDR3 end lies 3 residues beyond the end of the read and is filled in from the germline J gene. The V and J genes are TRBV7-9 and TRBJ2-5; 7 nucleotides line up with TRBD2. CDR1 and CDR2 from the germline V gene are SEHNR and FQNEAQ (reference sequence). CDR3 length: 15 amino acids. V lost 1 base and J lost 2; bases outside the gene matches: 4. The CDR3 spells CASSLEASGQETQYF. CDR3 bases read: TGTGCCAGCAGCTTAGAGGCTAGCGGACAAGAGACC.

Concerning this clone: The read finishes 3 residues shy of the CDR3 end, and the germline J gene is used to complete it. V usage is TRBV29-1 and J usage is TRBJ2-2; unclear D gene. The CDR3 length is 16 residues. The V and J ends lost 4 bases and 4 bases respectively, with 19 bases between them. Germline assignment: CDR1 SQVTM and CDR2 ANQGSEA. Partial CDR3 DNA: TGCAGCGTTGGGGTGGGCAGCCGCCTCGGCACCGGGGAG. Protein sequence: CSVGVGSRLGTGE. The whole CDR3 reads CSVGVGSRLGTGELFF.

As for this clone: The read stops 3 residues short of the end of the CDR3; the missing end is completed from the germline J gene. The chain recombines TRBV2 with TRBJ2-3; 8 nucleotides agree with TRBD1. Trimming took 2 bases from V and 4 from J; bases not matched to a gene: 8. In germline, CDR1 is SNHLY, CDR2 FYNNEI. The length of the CDR3 is 16 residues. The covered CDR3 bases are TGTGCCAGCAGTGAACCCAAGGGACAGGTAGCAGATACG. Protein: CASSEPKGQVADT. Given in full, the CDR3 is CASSEPKGQVADTQYF. The variable domain in full, with the rest retrieved from reference TRBV2 and TRBJ2-3, is EPEVTQTPSHQVTQMGQEVILRCVPISNHLYFYWYRQILGQKVEFLVSFYNNEISEKSEIFDDQFSVERPDGSNFTLKIRSTKLEDSAMYFCASSEPKGQVADTQYFGPGTRLTVL.

About this clone itself: The read ends 3 residues early relative to the CDR3; the germline J gene fills the gap. The gene calls are TRBV11-2 and TRBJ2-7, with a possible D match to TRBD1 (6 bases). Looked up from germline, CDR1 is SGHAT and CDR2 is FQNNGV. Trimming shortened V by 5 bases and J by 5 bases, and 13 bases separated the two germline ends. The CDR3 runs to 13 residues. CDR3 amino acids: CASSETGHHEQYF. The covered CDR3 bases are TGTGCCAGCAGCGAAACGGGACACCACGAG.

Partial CDR3 DNA: TGTGCCAGTAGGACAGCGAATACTAACTATGGC. It encodes CASRTANTNYG. The CDR3, in full, reads CASRTANTNYGYTF. This chain connects TRBV19 to TRBJ1-2, with D perhaps TRBD1 (5 bases). The read is 3 residues too short to cover the CDR3 end, so that end is filled in from the germline J gene. Trimming left V 6 bases short and J 0 bases short, with 11 bases between. CDR3 length: 14 residues. In germline, CDR1 is LNHDA, CDR2 SQIVND (reference sequence). Based on the CDR3 plus reference TRBV19 and TRBJ1-2, the full variable domain is DGGITQSPKYLFRKEGQNVTLSCEQNLNHDAMYWYRQDPGQGLRLIYYSQIVNDFQKGDIAEGYSVSREKKESFPLTVTSAQKNPTAFYLCASRTANTNYGYTFGSGTRLTVV.

In the case of this clone: The read comes to an end 3 residues before the CDR3 does, leaving the germline J gene to fill in the end. The chain combines TRBV20-1 with TRBJ2-1; 8 bases align to TRBD2. The germline CDR1 and CDR2 sequences are DFQATT and SNEGSKA (reference sequence). J gave up 4 bases and V 3 bases, and 2 bases lay outside the gene matches. This CDR3 comprises 13 residues. The CDR3 sequence is CSARASGYNEQFF. The sequenced part of the CDR3 DNA is TGCAGTGCTAGGGCTAGCGGGTACAATGAG.

To note about this clone: The CDR3 end falls 3 residues outside the read, so it is completed with the germline J gene. The rearrangement uses TRBV11-1 and TRBJ2-1; D ambiguous. V dropped 6 bases and J dropped 0 bases, with 9 bases sitting between them. Germline CDR1 reads SGHAT; CDR2 reads FQDESV (reference sequence). The CDR3 totals 14 residues. Here the CDR3 reads CASSQDSSYNEQFF. The sequenced CDR3 bases are TGTGCCAGCAGTCAGGATAGCTCCTACAATGAG.

A note on this clone: The read terminates 3 residues ahead of where the CDR3 ends, so the germline J gene completes it. The genes are TRBV18 and TRBJ2-7, with a weak D call TRBD1 (5 bases). CDR3 length: 14 residues. Trimming took 1 base from V and 3 from J, leaving 10 bases between them. Germline V lookup: CDR1 KGHSH, CDR2 LQKENI. CDR3 amino acids: CASSPQGLDYEQYF. Partial CDR3 DNA: TGTGCCAGCTCACCACAGGGGCTGGACTACGAG. Using reference TRBV18 and TRBJ2-7 for the parts outside the CDR3, the full variable domain is NAGVMQNPRHLVRRRGQEARLRCSPMKGHSHVYWYRQLPEEGLKFMVYLQKENIIDESGMPKERFSAEFPKEGPSILRIQQVVRGDSAAYFCASSPQGLDYEQYFGPGTRLTVT.

Of note for this clone: Coverage ceases 3 residues before the CDR3 finishes, and the germline J gene fills in the end. V gene TRBV20-1 combines with J gene TRBJ2-1; TRBD2 aligns across 16 bases. V lost 3 bases, J lost 0 bases, and 5 bases stayed unmatched. CDR1 and CDR2 from the germline V gene are DFQATT and SNEGSKA (reference sequence). The CDR3 is made up of 18 amino acids. The CDR3 bases that were read are TGCAGTGCTAGTGGGACTAGCGGGGGGGAACTCTCCTACAATGAG. Translating it yields CSASGTSGGELSYNE. The CDR3 in its entirety is CSASGTSGGELSYNEQFF.

For this clone: The CDR3 goes on 3 residues after the read ends, and that part is filled in from the germline J gene. The chain links TRBV20-1 to TRBJ2-7; 7 positions match TRBD1. V trimming: 6 bases; J trimming: 3 bases; junction bases outside the gene matches: 8. In germline, CDR1 is DFQATT, CDR2 SNEGSKA (reference sequence). This CDR3 has 13 amino acids. The CDR3 bases that were read are TGCAGTGCACCACAGGGGAAAGGCTACGAG. Amino acid sequence: CSAPQGKGYE. The whole CDR3 sequence is CSAPQGKGYEQYF.

As for this clone: With the read ending 3 residues before the CDR3 end, the germline J gene is used to fill in that end. J is TRBJ1-2 and V is TRBV5-4, with D tentatively TRBD1 (6 bases). Deletions cut 4 bases from V and 4 bases from J, with 14 bases between. The germline gives CDR1 SGHNT, CDR2 YYREEE (reference sequence). CDR3 length: 14 amino acids. The CDR3 loop reads CASSISGVTYGYTF. Incomplete CDR3 DNA: TGTGCCAGCAGCATATCAGGGGTAACCTATGGC.

On this clone: The read halts 3 residues ahead of the CDR3 end, with the missing end drawn from the germline J gene. The genes are TRBV5-1 and TRBJ1-1; no firm D call. Looked up from germline, CDR1 is SGHRS and CDR2 is YFSETQ. The CDR3 contains 14 residues. V was cut by 2 bases and J by 0 bases, with 8 bases left in between. CDR3 in amino acids: CASSFQAMNTEAFF. The covered CDR3 bases are TGCGCCAGCAGCTTCCAAGCTATGAACACTGAA.

Concerning this clone itself: The read terminates 3 residues ahead of where the CDR3 ends, so the germline J gene completes it. V is TRBV11-2 and J is TRBJ1-2, with D unresolved. V lost 5 bases and J lost 5, with 9 bases in between. The CDR3 loop spans 12 amino acids. CDR1 and CDR2 (germline): SGHAT, FQNNGV. CDR3 amino acids: CASSPRGYGYTF. The covered CDR3 bases are TGTGCCAGCAGCCCACGAGGGTATGGC.

On this clone: The read terminates 3 residues before the CDR3 end, so the remaining end is supplied by the germline J gene. The chain joins TRBV6-2 or TRBV6-3 to TRBJ2-3, with D possibly matching TRBD1 (5 bases). The CDR3 length is 14 residues. V was clipped by 0 bases and J by 6 bases, with 10 bases between them. Germline V CDR1 and CDR2: MNHEY, SVGEGT. The covered CDR3 bases are TGTGCCAGCAGTTACTCTTGGGGCCACGATACG. Translating gives CASSYSWGHDT. The whole CDR3 protein reads CASSYSWGHDTQYF.

Regarding this clone: The read ends 3 residues shy of where the CDR3 ends; the end is completed using the germline J gene. The rearrangement joins TRBV30 to TRBJ1-3; no clear D. This CDR3 comprises 16 residues. Germline CDR1 is GTSNPN and CDR2 is SVGIG (reference sequence). V gave up 0 bases and J gave up 7 bases, with 19 bases separating them. The CDR3 DNA, read in part, is TGTGCCTGGAGTGTACTAAGAGGCGCGGGCTTTAACACC. This sequence encodes CAWSVLRGAGFNT. The complete CDR3 sequence is CAWSVLRGAGFNTIYF.

As concerns this clone: The read comes to an end 3 residues before the CDR3 does, leaving the germline J gene to fill in the end. The V and J genes are TRBV7-6 and TRBJ2-7, with D maybe TRBD1 (7 bases). There are 15 residues in the CDR3. V lost 4 bases and J 5 bases, leaving 18 bases between the germline ends. Germline CDR1 and CDR2: SGHVS and FNYEAQ. CDR3 region: CASSYTGEVMNEQYF. The DNA read from the CDR3 is TGTGCCAGCAGCTACACAGGGGAGGTTATGAACGAG.